The 4 T cell receptor beta chains listed next were all sequenced from one sample in a study of T cell changes during pregnancy in multiple sclerosis. Sequencing was performed with immunoSEQ multiplex PCR; in TCRdb, only in-frame clones are kept and a portion is missing. The sample shows some 41,000 clones, approximately 91% of them seen only once. Sequencing input: PBMCs (not recorded whether the cells were cultured). All receptors come from a female donor with multiple sclerosis, enrolled in a pregnancy study.

The chain recombines TRBV4-3 with TRBJ1-1, with D possibly being TRBD1 (6 bases). CDR3 length equals 15 residues. V lost 1 base and J 6 bases, leaving 15 bases between the germline ends. Germline CDR1 LGHNA, CDR2 YSLEER. CDR3 residues: CASSQVGRGGPEAFF. CDR3 nucleotides: TGCGCCAGCAGCCAAGTTGGTCGGGGGGGCCCTGAAGCTTTCTTT.

This clone occurred once. The gene calls are TRBV6-1 and TRBJ2-7, with D perhaps TRBD2 (5 bases). The germline gives CDR1 MNHNS, CDR2 SASEGT. The ends were cut back, 2 bases at V and 3 bases at J, with 20 bases in the middle. This CDR3 comprises 17 residues. The CDR3 spells CASSESVSEDLNYEQYF. The DNA for the CDR3 is TGTGCCAGCAGTGAATCTGTTAGCGAGGACCTGAACTACGAGCAGTACTTC.

V is TRBV27 and J is TRBJ2-7; D is ambiguous. Germline loops: CDR1 MNHEY, CDR2 SMNVEV (reference sequence). The length of the CDR3 is 13 residues. V was clipped by 3 bases and J by 4 bases, with 10 bases between them. The CDR3 DNA is TGTGCCAGCAGTTTGAATACAGCATACGAGCAGTACTTC. Translating gives CASSLNTAYEQYF.

The chain couples TRBV7-3 to TRBJ2-3, with TRBD2 matching 8 bases. V lost 5 bases and J lost 3; bases outside the gene matches: 7. The length of the CDR3 is 15 residues. CDR1 is SGHTA and CDR2 is FQGTGA in the germline V gene. The CDR3 loop is CASSPQGGRTDTQYF. CDR3 bases: TGTGCCAGCAGCCCCCAGGGCGGGAGGACAGATACGCAGTATTTT.